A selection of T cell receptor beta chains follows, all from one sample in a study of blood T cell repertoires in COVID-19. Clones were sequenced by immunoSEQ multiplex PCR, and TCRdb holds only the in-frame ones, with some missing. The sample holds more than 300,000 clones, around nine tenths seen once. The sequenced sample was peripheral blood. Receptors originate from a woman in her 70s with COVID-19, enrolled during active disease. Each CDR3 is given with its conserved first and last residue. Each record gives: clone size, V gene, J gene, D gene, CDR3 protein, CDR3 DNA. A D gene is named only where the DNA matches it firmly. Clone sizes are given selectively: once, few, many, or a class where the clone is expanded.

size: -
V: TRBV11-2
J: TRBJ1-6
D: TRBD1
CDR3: CASSLGTGYNSPLHF
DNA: TGTGCCAGCAGCTTAGGGACAGGTTATAATTCACCCCTCCACTTT

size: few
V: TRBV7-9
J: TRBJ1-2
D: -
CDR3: CASSRTSLNYGYTF
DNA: TGTGCCAGCAGCCGGACATCCCTGAACTATGGCTACACCTTC

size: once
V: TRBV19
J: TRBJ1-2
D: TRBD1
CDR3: CASSQGANYGYTF
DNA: TGTGCCAGTAGTCAGGGGGCTAACTATGGCTACACCTTC

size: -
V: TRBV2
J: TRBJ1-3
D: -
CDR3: CASSERQFLFSGNTIYF
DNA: TGTGCCAGCAGTGAGAGACAGTTCCTTTTCTCTGGAAACACCATATATTTT

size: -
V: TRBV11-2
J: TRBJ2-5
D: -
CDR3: CASSLTGVETQYF
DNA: TGTGCCAGCAGCTTAACGGGTGTAGAGACCCAGTACTTC

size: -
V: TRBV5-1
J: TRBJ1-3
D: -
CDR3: CASSDTTVGNTIYF
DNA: TGCGCCAGCAGCGATACGACAGTTGGAAACACCATATATTTT

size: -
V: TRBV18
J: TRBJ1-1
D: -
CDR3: CASSIPNTEAFF
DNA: TGTGCCAGCTCAATCCCTAACACTGAAGCTTTCTTT

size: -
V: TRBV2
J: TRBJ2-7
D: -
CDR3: CASSEVEGARAEQYF
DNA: TGTGCCAGCAGCGAGGTTGAGGGTGCACGAGCCGAGCAGTACTTC

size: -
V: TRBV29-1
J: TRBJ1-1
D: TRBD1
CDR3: CSINRGDHTEAFF
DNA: TGCAGCATTAACAGGGGAGATCACACTGAAGCTTTCTTT

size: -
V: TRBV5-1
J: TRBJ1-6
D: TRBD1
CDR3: CASSQQGQDNSPLHF
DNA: TGCGCCAGCAGTCAACAGGGGCAAGATAATTCACCCCTCCACTTT

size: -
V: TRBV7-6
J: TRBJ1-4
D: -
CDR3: CASSLMEPSTNEKLFF
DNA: TGTGCCAGCAGCTTAATGGAGCCCTCAACTAATGAAAAACTGTTTTTT

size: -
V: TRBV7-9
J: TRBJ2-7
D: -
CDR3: CASSLDSSYEQYF
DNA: TGTGCCAGCAGCTTAGACAGCTCCTACGAGCAGTACTTC

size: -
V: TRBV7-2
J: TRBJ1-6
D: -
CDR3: CASSLFGGDSPLHF
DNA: TGTGCCAGCAGCCTATTTGGGGGCGATTCACCCCTCCACTTT

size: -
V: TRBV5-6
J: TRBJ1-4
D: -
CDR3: CASSSNIGATNEKLFF
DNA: TGTGCCAGCAGCTCCAATATCGGGGCAACTAATGAAAAACTGTTTTTT

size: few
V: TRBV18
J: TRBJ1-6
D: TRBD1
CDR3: CASSPEGQGGSPLHF
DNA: TGTGCCAGCTCCCCGGAGGGACAGGGAGGTTCACCCCTCCACTTT

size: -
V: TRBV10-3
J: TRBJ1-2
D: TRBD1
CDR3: CAISEATGTGYGYTF
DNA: TGTGCCATCAGTGAGGCCACCGGGACAGGCTATGGCTACACCTTC

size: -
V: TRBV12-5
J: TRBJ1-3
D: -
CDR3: CASGLGGAGNTIYF
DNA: TGTGCTAGTGGTTTGGGGGGCGCAGGAAACACCATATATTTT

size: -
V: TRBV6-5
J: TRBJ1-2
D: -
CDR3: CASSYPTGWANYGYTF
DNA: TGTGCCAGCAGTTATCCCACAGGGTGGGCGAACTATGGCTACACCTTC

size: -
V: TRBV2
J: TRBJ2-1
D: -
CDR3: CASSTTRGSSYNEQFF
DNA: TGTGCCAGCAGTACCACTAGGGGGAGCTCCTACAATGAGCAGTTCTTC

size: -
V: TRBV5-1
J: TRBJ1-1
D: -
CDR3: CASSPRERNTEAFF
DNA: TGCGCCAGCAGCCCCCGAGAGAGGAACACTGAAGCTTTCTTT

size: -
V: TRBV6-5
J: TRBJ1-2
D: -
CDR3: CASAEIDRNYGYTF
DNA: TGTGCCAGCGCTGAGATCGACAGGAACTATGGCTACACCTTC

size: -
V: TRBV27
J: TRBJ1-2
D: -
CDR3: CASSLAVDGGYGYTF
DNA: TGTGCCAGCAGTTTAGCGGTAGACGGGGGCTATGGCTACACCTTC

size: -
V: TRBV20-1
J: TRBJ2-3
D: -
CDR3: CSPKGGQTQYF
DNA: TGCAGTCCCAAGGGGGGGCAGACGCAGTATTTT

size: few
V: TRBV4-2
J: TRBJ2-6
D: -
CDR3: CASRPVFFGANVLTF
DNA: TGTGCCAGCAGACCGGTCTTTTTTGGGGCCAACGTCCTGACTTTC

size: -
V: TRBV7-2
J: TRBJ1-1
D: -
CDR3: CASSLGGTPMNTEAFF
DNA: TGTGCCAGCAGCTTGGGCGGGACCCCCATGAACACTGAAGCTTTCTTT

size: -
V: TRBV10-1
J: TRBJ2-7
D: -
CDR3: CASSESPHGEYF
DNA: TGCGCCAGCAGTGAGTCTCCTCACGGGGAGTACTTC

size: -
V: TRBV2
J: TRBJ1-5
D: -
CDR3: CASSEAAGFNQPQHF
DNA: TGTGCCAGCAGTGAGGCGGCAGGGTTCAATCAGCCCCAGCATTTT

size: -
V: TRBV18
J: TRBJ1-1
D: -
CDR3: CASSPNQEGNTEAFF
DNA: TGTGCCAGCTCACCGAACCAGGAGGGGAACACTGAAGCTTTCTTT

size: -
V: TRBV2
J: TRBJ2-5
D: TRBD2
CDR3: CASSLAGTQETQYF
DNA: TGTGCCAGCAGCCTAGCGGGGACGCAAGAGACCCAGTACTTC

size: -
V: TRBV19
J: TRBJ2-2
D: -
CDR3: CASWAGQWNTGELFF
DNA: TGTGCCAGTTGGGCGGGACAGTGGAACACCGGGGAGCTGTTTTTT

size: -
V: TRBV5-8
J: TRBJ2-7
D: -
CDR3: CASSRDTSYEQYF
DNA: TGTGCCAGCAGCCGCGACACATCCTACGAGCAGTACTTC

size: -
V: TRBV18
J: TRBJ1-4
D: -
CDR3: CASSPTRQFNEKLFF
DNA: TGTGCCAGCTCACCAACGAGACAGTTTAATGAAAAACTGTTTTTT

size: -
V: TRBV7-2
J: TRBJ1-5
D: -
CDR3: CASSLEGLPNQPQHF
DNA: TGTGCCAGCAGCTTAGAGGGGCTCCCCAATCAGCCCCAGCATTTT

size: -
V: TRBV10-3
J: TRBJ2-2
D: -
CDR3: CAIPGPGELFF
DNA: TGTGCCATCCCAGGGCCCGGGGAGCTGTTTTTT

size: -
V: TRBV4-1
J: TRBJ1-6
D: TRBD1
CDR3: CASSQDSGRGRNSPLHF
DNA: TGCGCCAGCAGCCAAGACTCCGGCAGGGGGCGAAATTCACCCCTCCACTTT

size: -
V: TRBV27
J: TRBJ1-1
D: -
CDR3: CASSEIRNTEAFF
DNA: TGTGCCAGCTCGGAGATCCGGAACACTGAAGCTTTCTTT

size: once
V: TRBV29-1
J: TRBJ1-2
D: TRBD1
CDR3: CSVEGQGAGYTF
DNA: TGCAGCGTTGAGGGACAGGGGGCTGGCTACACCTTC